These T cell receptor beta chains were read from a single sample in a study of blood T cells in healthy people across ages. A single record per CDR3 protein comes from TCRdb applying MiXCR to the 5' RACE reads. The data contain roughly 720,000 distinct CDR3 sequences, approximately 53% of them singletons. Sequencing was done on a sample of blood. All receptors derive from a man aged 80 or over in good health. Both conserved end residues are part of each CDR3.

v_gene	j_gene	len	CDR3aa
TRBV7-2	TRBJ2-1	17	CASSSGVAGVLYNKQFF
TRBV5-1	TRBJ2-2	15	CASSRLVQNTGELFF
TRBV12-3/TRBV12-4	TRBJ1-5	17	CASSLGQGRGSNQPQHF
TRBV4-1	TRBJ2-7	16	CASSLGLAGASYEQYF
TRBV10-1	TRBJ2-1	15	CASSESISGRGEQFF
TRBV29-1	TRBJ2-3	12	CSVGNGTDTQYF
TRBV6-5	TRBJ1-2	14	CASSPGTGMSGYTF
TRBV7-3	TRBJ2-3	15	CASSFAGGSTDTQYF
TRBV6-5	TRBJ2-6	17	CASSYSWDNSGANVLTF
TRBV24-1	TRBJ2-7	10	CATSDREQYF
TRBV7-2	-	16	CASSPGQGELRETQYF
TRBV9	TRBJ2-1	12	CASSVSNNEQFF
TRBV4-2	TRBJ2-6	16	CASSQVAALGANVLTF
TRBV4-1	TRBJ2-3	14	CASSQQGLTDTQYF
TRBV6-6	TRBJ2-7	16	CASSYHAAGAQYEQYF
TRBV2	TRBJ1-1	15	CASSGLGQGRTEAFF
TRBV25-1	TRBJ2-1	15	CASSSGGGAYNEQFF
TRBV9	TRBJ1-2	14	CASSVGRNLYGYTF
TRBV10-3	TRBJ2-1	17	CAISGGASGVGHNEQFF
TRBV6-1	TRBJ1-2	14	CASTYREQSGGYTF
TRBV11-2	-	17	CASSLIEGLETGKTQYF
TRBV18	TRBJ2-6	17	CASSPPVERSGANVLTF
TRBV28	TRBJ2-1	14	CASSGGRSYNEQFF
TRBV27	TRBJ2-1	15	CASSLGQGSFNEQFF
TRBV20-1	TRBJ2-5	12	CSAKGLAETQYF
TRBV7-6	TRBJ2-7	16	CASSPTTSIGSYEQYF
TRBV4-2	TRBJ1-5	18	CASSQGTGTGLSNQPQHF
TRBV29-1	TRBJ2-5	12	CSAGTAQETQYF
TRBV4-1	TRBJ2-3	17	CASSRGGSGGLTDTQYF
TRBV6-1	TRBJ1-2	13	CASNQGRVFGYTF
TRBV20-1	TRBJ2-5	16	CSARDHRTGRQETQYF
TRBV6-2/TRBV6-3	TRBJ2-1	16	CASSYSASGSIYEQFF
TRBV5-1	TRBJ2-5	14	CASSSQGIQETQYF
TRBV15	TRBJ2-1	16	CATSRDLAGGRNEQFF
TRBV20-1	TRBJ1-2	12	CRASPGNYGYTF
TRBV28	TRBJ2-6	17	CASSSASGSSGANVLTF
TRBV6-5	TRBJ1-5	14	CASRPTGVGQPQHF
TRBV27	TRBJ2-6	17	CASSLTGTTSGANVLTF
TRBV5-4	TRBJ2-1	15	CASSLGTSGDNEQFF